This T cell receptor beta chain stems from a study of Ad26.COV2.S vaccination and SARS-CoV-2 variants (dated by TCRdb to the early 2020s). General notes on the study: TCRbeta repertoire sequencing served as the tool for gauging how specific and how broad the SARS-CoV-2-reactive T cell receptors were following Ad26.COV2.S vaccination. The TCR-sequenced set comprised approximately 32 samples: around 20 Ad26.COV2.S vaccine recipients, 5 placebo recipients and 8 SARS-CoV-2 convalescent individuals.

The CDR3, from cysteine to phenylalanine, totals 14 residues. Only the CDR3 DNA stays, 42 bases, in frame from base 1. CDR1 and CDR2, per the germline V gene, are SNHLY and FYNNEI. V is pared back by 5 bases and J by 5 bases, with 16 bases lying between the germline termini. Points the paper makes about the study in general: Spike-specific TCR breadth was higher in Ad26.COV2.S recipients than in placebo recipients (P = 0.0014). Vaccine and placebo recipients had similar non-spike TCR breadth, a finding consistent with the vaccine containing only spike. The authors noted that total T cell responses may have been underestimated by the TCR breadth and depth analyses. After vaccination, spike-specific CD8+ and CD4+ T cell responses were reported to show substantial breadth.

The sample holds a few counts of this clone. The target of this receptor is not known. Base quality data are lacking; no much larger clone is found one base away. TCRbeta CDR3 regions were sequenced with the immunoSEQ Assay. After extraction, genomic DNA underwent amplification by bias-controlled multiplex PCR, followed by high-throughput sequencing. The study's own analysis went as follows. Collapsing and filtering of sequences were performed to quantify the absolute abundance of each unique TCRbeta CDR3 region. Usable DNA was measured by amplifying reference genes present in all nucleated cells, and TCRbeta template counts were normalized to that usable DNA to estimate T cell fraction. Repertoire TCRs were annotated as SARS-CoV-2-specific when V gene, CDR3 amino acid sequence and J gene were exactly matched to a known reactive TCR set. The reference SARS-CoV-2 TCR set was obtained from MIRA and was filtered for enrichment in COVID-19-positive ImmuneCODE repertoires, whereby public or cross-reactive TCRs were removed. Based on the MIRA antigens, annotated TCRs were further analysed at the level of specific ORF or position within ORF. Breadth was defined as annotated unique rearrangements over total unique productive rearrangements; depth was the summed frequency of those rearrangements. Two-sided Wilcoxon rank-sum tests were applied when comparing TCR breadth between groups. TCRdb holds this immuneACCESS table with in-frame rearrangements only. Some clones are missing; in checked studies, unresolved V genes explain under half, and the rest has no known cause. V, J and clone size reflect that table, while D and trimming were determined from the DNA. Within this sample are around 170,000 clones, with 87% of them counted one time only. The ten largest clones add up to 5% to 7% of the sample.

The time point label, read with the paper, signifies: individuals recovered from natural SARS-CoV-2 infection. Sequencing was performed on peripheral blood, taken after recovery from COVID-19. This sequence was found in a human donor who had recovered from COVID-19. The chain uses TRBV2 and TRBJ2-7; 7 matching bases give a weak D call of TRBD1. The DNA sequence is as follows: TGTGCCAGCAGTCCGGACAGGACTACGGACGAGCAGTACTTC. It codes for CASSPDRTTDEQYF.